A single sample gave rise to the 10 T cell receptor beta chains below, sequenced in a study of CD8 T cells in Susac syndrome. Random hexamers were used to reverse transcribe an amount of about 0.45 to 1 ug RNA. TCRdb re-called the immunoSEQ multiplex PCR reads with MiXCR, one entry per CDR3 protein. The table has a few hundred thousand distinct CDR3 sequences, approximately 85% seen once. The source material was CD8+ T cells from PBMCs. These receptors came from a human donor with multiple sclerosis.

This rearrangement joins TRBV18 to TRBJ1-2, with D unclear. Germline values: CDR1 KGHSH, CDR2 LQKENI. CDR3 length: 13 residues. The V end lost 3 bases, the J end lost 8 bases, and 13 bases lay between the germline ends. CDR3 coding DNA: TGTGCCAGCTCACCCCACATACGGAGGGGCTACACCTTC. It yields the protein CASSPHIRRGYTF.

The rearrangement links TRBV6-1 to TRBJ2-2, with D possibly being TRBD2 (5 bases). CDR1 and CDR2 (germline): MNHNS, SASEGT. The V end was cut by 6 bases, the J end by 0 bases, with 17 bases between. CDR3 length: 17 amino acids. CDR3 loop: CASSPREGRANTGELFF. The CDR3 DNA follows: TGTGCCAGCAGCCCCCGGGAAGGCAGAGCGAACACCGGGGAGCTGTTTTTT.

The genes are TRBV7-9 and TRBJ1-1; the D is unclear. CDR3 length equals 13 residues. The germline gives CDR1 SEHNR, CDR2 FQNEAQ (reference sequence). V lost 1 base to trimming and J lost 6 bases, with 9 bases between them. DNA of the CDR3: TGTGCCAGCAGCTTAGGACCCGGGGCTGAAGCTTTCTTT. Translated: CASSLGPGAEAFF.

This clonotype has only one observation. The chain carries TRBV15 and TRBJ1-4; D call uncertain. The CDR3 covers 13 residues. CDR1 is LNHNV and CDR2 is YYDKDF in the germline V gene (reference sequence). V shed 0 bases and J shed 6 bases, with 5 bases lying between them. CDR3 in DNA: TGTGCCACCAGCAGAGATCAGGATGAAAAACTGTTTTTT. Encoded protein: CATSRDQDEKLFF.

V gene TRBV28 combines with J gene TRBJ2-3, with D possibly matching TRBD2 (6 bases). Germline V gives CDR1 MDHEN, CDR2 SYDVKM. The length of the CDR3 is 15 residues. Trimming stripped 2 bases from V and 2 bases from J, with 11 bases between. This CDR3 reads CASSLAGTTTDTQYF. The CDR3 DNA follows: TGTGCCAGCAGTTTAGCGGGAACTACCACAGATACGCAGTATTTT.

This clonotype was counted a few times. The rearrangement joins TRBV7-9 to TRBJ2-1, with TRBD2 as a possible D gene (6 bases). The CDR3 sequence is 16 residues long. Germline V gives CDR1 SEHNR, CDR2 FQNEAQ (reference sequence). Trimming left V 0 bases short and J 3 bases short, with 12 bases between. The CDR3 spells CASSLAGSGHYNEQFF. Here the CDR3 DNA reads TGTGCCAGCAGCTTAGCGGGGAGCGGGCACTACAATGAGCAGTTCTTC.

The V and J genes are TRBV24-1 and TRBJ2-7, with D perhaps given as TRBD1 or TRBD2 (5 bases each). This CDR3 has 13 amino acids. CDR1 is KGHDR, CDR2 SFDVKD, per germline. Trimming shortened V by 12 bases and J by 3 bases, and 17 bases separated the two germline ends. The CDR3 region has the DNA TGTGCCGCCGCCGGGGCTCCGAACTACGAGCAGTACTTC. Protein product: CAAAGAPNYEQYF.

The DNA of the CDR3 is TGTGCCAGCAGCCGAGGGGCGGGACTGGACTACGAGCAGTACTTC. It is translated as CASSRGAGLDYEQYF. The rearrangement joins TRBV7-9 to TRBJ2-7; maybe TRBD2 (6 bases). The V gene lost 5 bases and the J gene lost 3 bases, with 17 bases spanning the gap. The CDR3 consists of 15 residues. The V gene's germline CDR1 is SEHNR and CDR2 FQNEAQ (reference sequence).

V usage is TRBV13 and J usage is TRBJ2-1, with TRBD2 matching over 8 bases. V was clipped by 3 bases and J by 7 bases; unmatched bases: 5. The CDR3 covers 14 residues. CDR1 and CDR2 (germline): PRHDT, FYEKMQ (reference sequence). Here the CDR3 reads CASSFGGRINEQFF. In DNA form, the CDR3 reads TGTGCCAGCAGCTTCGGCGGGAGGATTAATGAGCAGTTCTTC.

This chain uses TRBV27 with TRBJ2-1, with 12 bases lining up with TRBD2. From germline, CDR1 is MNHEY and CDR2 SMNVEV (reference sequence). This CDR3 contains 19 residues. J gave up 2 bases and V 6 bases, and 14 bases lay outside the gene matches. CDR3 DNA: TGTGCCAGCAGCCCCAGCAATCAACTAGCGGGAGGTACCTACAATGAGCAGTTCTTC. This codes for CASSPSNQLAGGTYNEQFF.